Each of the 14 T cell receptor beta chains below was sequenced from the same sample in a study of blood T cell repertoires in COVID-19. Sequencing was performed with immunoSEQ multiplex PCR; in TCRdb, only in-frame clones are kept and a portion is missing. The sample has approximately 46,000 clones, more than 80% seen once; the top ten hold roughly 6%. The sample taken for sequencing was peripheral blood. The receptors were sampled from a man aged 65 to 85 with active COVID-19.

The gene calls are TRBV18 and TRBJ2-7; D is possibly TRBD1 (6 bases). The CDR3 consists of 13 residues. Trimming cost V 3 bases and J 7 bases, with 13 bases left between them. The germline CDR1 and CDR2 sequences are KGHSH and LQKENI. The DNA for the CDR3 is TGTGCCAGCTCACCTCATACTAGGGGGGAGCAGTACTTC. Translation gives CASSPHTRGEQYF.

The V gene is TRBV4-1, the J gene TRBJ2-2, with a possible D match to TRBD1 (6 bases). CDR3 length: 16 amino acids. Germline V gene data show CDR1 as MGHRA and CDR2 as YSYEKL. The V end lost 1 base, the J end lost 5 bases, and 14 bases lay between the germline ends. The CDR3 protein is CASSQVLRTVTGELFF. The CDR3 bases are TGCGCCAGCAGCCAAGTACTCAGGACAGTTACCGGGGAGCTGTTTTTT.

The chain couples TRBV10-3 to TRBJ2-3; D is possibly TRBD1 (5 bases). Looked up from germline, CDR1 is ENHRY and CDR2 is SYGVKD. V lost 2 bases to trimming and J lost 5 bases, with 11 bases between them. The CDR3 sequence is 14 residues long. The CDR3 coding sequence is TGTGCCATCAGTGAGATATCCCAGGGAGATACGCAGTATTTT. It yields the protein CAISEISQGDTQYF.

The V and J genes are TRBV5-1 and TRBJ2-2, with TRBD2 matching 9 bases. The V and J ends lost 4 bases and 6 bases, in that order; junction bases with no gene match: 13. Germline-derived CDR1 and CDR2 are SGHRS and YFSETQ. CDR3 length: 17 amino acids. The CDR3, as DNA: TGCGCCAGCAGCCAAAACGCGGGGGGGCTTGCTGCCGGGGAGCTGTTTTTT. Protein sequence: CASSQNAGGLAAGELFF.

This chain uses TRBV19 with TRBJ2-2, with 9 bases that match TRBD1. After removal of 3 bases from V and 6 bases from J, the junction contained 5 bases not matched to a gene. CDR3 length: 15 residues. Looked up from germline, CDR1 is LNHDA and CDR2 is SQIVND (reference sequence). CDR3 sequence: CASSIGTGRAGELFF. The CDR3 DNA follows: TGTGCCAGTAGTATCGGGACAGGGAGAGCCGGGGAGCTGTTTTTT.

The J gene is TRBJ1-4, the V gene TRBV18, with TRBD1 as a possible D gene (5 bases). The germline V and J ends were trimmed by 3 bases and 7 bases, with 12 bases remaining between them. CDR3 length equals 14 residues. Germline V gene sequence: CDR1 KGHSH, CDR2 LQKENI. The CDR3 loop reads CASSPPGLSEKLFF. The CDR3 region has the DNA TGTGCCAGCTCACCCCCAGGGTTAAGTGAAAAACTGTTTTTT.

The chain combines TRBV30 with TRBJ2-5; D call uncertain. Per the germline V gene, CDR1 is GTSNPN and CDR2 is SVGIG (reference sequence). There are 13 residues in the CDR3. Trimming took off 0 bases at V and 5 bases at J, with 10 bases between the two ends. DNA for the CDR3: TGTGCCTGGAGTGTAGCAGGAATCGAGACCCAGTACTTC. It translates to CAWSVAGIETQYF.

This clone has a single count. This rearrangement joins TRBV23-1 to TRBJ1-1; D ambiguous. TRBV23-1 falls under the ORF class, with uncertain function. The length of the CDR3 is 12 residues. Trimming removed 0 bases from V and 7 bases from J, with 6 bases in between. The CDR3 loop is CASSQSNGEAFF. Here the CDR3 DNA reads TGCGCCAGCAGTCAATCAAACGGTGAAGCTTTCTTT.

This sequence joins TRBV6-5 and TRBJ1-1; D unresolved. There are 16 residues in the CDR3. Germline values: CDR1 MNHEY, CDR2 SVGAGI. Trimming shortened V by 0 bases and J by 0 bases, and 11 bases separated the two germline ends. CDR3 residues: CASSYSAATMNTEAFF. The CDR3 region has the DNA TGTGCCAGCAGTTACTCGGCGGCGACCATGAACACTGAAGCTTTCTTT.

The rearrangement uses TRBV6-5 and TRBJ2-7; tentatively, D is TRBD1 (5 bases). V dropped 6 bases and J dropped 11 bases, with 17 bases sitting between them. Germline lookup yields CDR1 MNHEY and CDR2 SVGAGI. The CDR3 covers 12 residues. CDR3 DNA sequence: TGTGCCAGCAGAGACACAGGTTTCCCCGAGTACTTC. Protein: CASRDTGFPEYF.

Regarding this clone: One end of the junction fails to match germline, which may point to a read error. The gene calls are TRBV5-1 and TRBJ2-7; 12 nucleotides match TRBD1. The CDR3 runs 14 residues. CDR1 and CDR2 (germline): SGHRS, YFSETQ. The CDR3 DNA is TGCGCCAGCAGCTTGGTCGCGGGACAGGGGGCGGTTGACTTC. Translating it yields CASSLVAGQGAVDF.

In DNA, the CDR3 is TGTGCCAGCAGCCAAGGACTAGCTCCCGAGCAGTACTTC. Amino acid sequence: CASSQGLAPEQYF. The chain has TRBV3-1 (or the pseudogene TRBV3-2) and TRBJ2-7; TRBD2 matches 7 bases. Per germline, CDR1 LGHDT and CDR2 YNNKEL (reference sequence). V was clipped by 1 base and J by 6 bases; unmatched bases: 3. The CDR3 has 13 residues.

DNA of the CDR3: TGTGCCAGCAGCGTCCGGGACAGGGGGAAGGACACTGAAGCTTTCTTT. Translation gives CASSVRDRGKDTEAFF. The chain carries TRBV21-1 and TRBJ1-1; the D call TRBD1 from the table was never checked on the DNA. TRBV21-1 is a known pseudogene. The CDR3 consists of 16 residues.

This chain links TRBV6-5 with TRBJ1-2; the D gene is possibly TRBD1 (5 bases). Germline lookup yields CDR1 MNHEY and CDR2 SVGAGI. The length of the CDR3 is 14 residues. V lost 0 bases to trimming and J lost 1 base, with 6 bases between them. The CDR3, as DNA: TGTGCCAGCAGTTACTCGGGGGGTAACTATGGCTACACCTTC. Its translation: CASSYSGGNYGYTF.